Listed below are T cell receptor beta chains from one sample, sequenced in a study of graft-versus-host responses after intestinal transplantation. TCRdb's copy holds only in-frame clones and misses some; the assay was immunoSEQ multiplex PCR. The sample holds tens of thousands of clones; 80% to 95% are singletons and the top ten take about 6.3%. No antigen is known for these receptors. The specimen comprised unstimulated CD8+ T cells sorted from spleen or lymph node cells, sampled before intestinal transplant. The receptors shown here come from a human donor who received an intestinal transplant. The CDR3 runs from the conserved cysteine through the conserved F or W. A D gene is named only where the DNA matches it firmly. A row's size may be missing; if present it is once, few, many or a size class.

TRBV4-1,TRBJ1-5,once,.,CASSQGQGNQPQHF,TGCGCCAGCAGCCAAGGACAGGGCAATCAGCCCCAGCATTTT
TRBV4-1,TRBJ2-7,once,.,CASWDGLNEQYF,TGCGCCAGCTGGGACGGCCTCAACGAGCAGTACTTC
TRBV4-2,TRBJ2-3,.,.,CASSQEQQTTDTQYF,TGTGCCAGCAGCCAAGAGCAGCAAACCACAGATACGCAGTATTTT
TRBV27,TRBJ2-7,few,.,CASSYSPRDGHSYEQYF,TGTGCCAGCAGTTACTCCCCGAGGGACGGACACTCCTACGAGCAGTACTTC
TRBV12-5,TRBJ2-4,.,TRBD2,CASGLSWASGSKNIQYF,TGTGCTAGTGGTTTGAGTTGGGCTAGCGGGTCAAAAAACATTCAGTACTTC
TRBV25-1,TRBJ2-3,.,.,CASSERMSTDTQYF,TGTGCCAGCAGTGAACGGATGAGCACAGATACGCAGTATTTT
TRBV27,TRBJ2-1,.,.,CASSLSGLNEQFF,TGTGCCAGCAGTTTATCGGGACTTAATGAGCAGTTCTTC
TRBV14,TRBJ2-1,.,.,CASSTPGTKVEFF,TGTGCCAGCAGCACACCTGGGACCAAAGTTGAGTTCTTC
TRBV27,TRBJ2-7,.,.,CASSPGGSGLSYEQYF,TGTGCCAGTTCACCCGGGGGTAGCGGTCTCTCCTACGAGCAGTACTTC
TRBV18,TRBJ2-1,.,.,CASSPGRDNEQFF,TGTGCCAGCTCACCAGGACGGGACAATGAGCAGTTCTTC
TRBV6-1,TRBJ2-7,.,.,CASSLTGYYEQYF,TGTGCCAGCAGCTTAACAGGTTATTACGAGCAGTACTTC
TRBV14,TRBJ2-3,.,.,CASSQGWFLRDTQYF,TGTGCCAGCAGCCAAGGCTGGTTCCTCCGAGATACGCAGTATTTT
TRBV27,TRBJ2-1,.,.,CASSLGGDNEQFF,TGTGCCAGCAGTTTAGGAGGGGACAATGAGCAGTTCTTC
TRBV11-2,TRBJ2-6,.,TRBD2,CASSLGGLAAGGANVLTF,TGTGCCAGCAGCTTAGGCGGACTAGCGGCCGGTGGGGCCAACGTCCTGACTTTC
TRBV6-6,TRBJ1-2,.,.,CASSPLGTYGYTF,TGTGCCAGCAGTCCTTTGGGGACCTATGGCTACACCTTC
TRBV4-1,TRBJ2-1,.,.,CASSQDPPPNEQFF,TGCGCCAGCAGCCAAGATCCACCCCCCAATGAGCAGTTCTTC
TRBV11-2,TRBJ2-4,.,.,CASSHHYSTRGSSENIQYF,TGTGCCAGCAGCCACCATTATTCGACGCGAGGGTCCTCGGAGAACATTCAGTACTTC
TRBV15,TRBJ2-2,.,.,CATSETGNTGELFF,TGTGCCACCAGCGAGACAGGGAACACCGGGGAGCTGTTTTTT
TRBV5-4,TRBJ1-4,.,.,CASSPWTHLSEKLFF,TGTGCCAGCAGCCCATGGACCCATCTAAGTGAAAAACTGTTTTTT
TRBV4-2,TRBJ1-3,.,.,CASSLKGPTVFGNTIYF,TGTGCCAGCAGCCTCAAAGGGCCGACCGTTTTTGGAAACACCATATATTTT
TRBV13,TRBJ1-4,.,TRBD1,CASSDLRGHGEKLFF,TGTGCCAGCAGCGACCTCAGGGGGCATGGTGAAAAACTGTTTTTT
TRBV6-6,TRBJ2-7,.,.,CASSYSTGRDEQYF,TGTGCCAGCAGTTACTCGACAGGGAGGGACGAGCAGTACTTC
TRBV12-5,TRBJ2-7,.,TRBD1,CASGLDRGDYEQYF,TGTGCTAGTGGTTTGGACAGGGGGGACTACGAGCAGTACTTC
TRBV30,TRBJ2-3,.,.,CAWSPPPGLGTDTQYF,TGTGCCTGGAGTCCTCCCCCGGGCCTAGGAACAGATACGCAGTATTTT
TRBV7-3,TRBJ1-1,once,.,CASSFDVNTEAFF,TGTGCCAGCAGCTTTGACGTGAACACTGAAGCTTTCTTT
TRBV19,TRBJ2-1,.,TRBD2,CASSSSVGTSGYNEQFF,TGTGCCAGTAGCTCTTCCGTCGGGACTAGCGGGTACAATGAGCAGTTCTTC
TRBV5-4,TRBJ2-7,.,.,CASSSGPYEQYF,TGTGCCAGCAGCTCGGGTCCCTACGAGCAGTACTTC
TRBV10-1,TRBJ2-3,.,.,CASSGSGDTDTQYF,TGCGCCAGCAGTGGAAGCGGAGACACAGATACGCAGTATTTT
TRBV6-6,TRBJ2-5,once,TRBD2,CASSYSGLADRETQYF,TGTGCCAGCAGTTACTCGGGACTAGCGGATAGGGAGACCCAGTACTTC
TRBV13,TRBJ2-2,.,.,CASSFAGELFF,TGTGCCAGCAGCTTCGCCGGGGAGCTGTTTTTT
TRBV28,TRBJ2-7,.,.,CASSFGPLEQYF,TGTGCCAGCAGTTTTGGGCCCCTTGAGCAGTACTTC
TRBV6-1,TRBJ1-1,.,.,CATLGPVGAEAFF,TGTGCCACCCTTGGACCTGTTGGCGCTGAAGCTTTCTTT
TRBV7-2,TRBJ2-3,.,.,CASVRDLSDTQYF,TGTGCCAGCGTTCGGGATCTCTCAGATACGCAGTATTTT
TRBV7-9,TRBJ2-1,.,.,CASSLRALAGYNEQFF,TGTGCCAGCAGCTTAAGGGCCCTAGCCGGCTACAATGAGCAGTTCTTC
TRBV29-1,TRBJ2-7,.,.,CSVEDSAGDEQYF,TGCAGCGTTGAAGATTCGGCGGGCGACGAGCAGTACTTC
TRBV9,TRBJ1-4,.,.,CASSVVGDLNEKLFF,TGTGCCAGCAGCGTAGTTGGCGATCTAAATGAAAAACTGTTTTTT
TRBV7-2,TRBJ2-5,.,TRBD2,CASSLGYPGGRETQYF,TGTGCCAGCAGCTTAGGATATCCGGGAGGGAGGGAGACCCAGTACTTC
TRBV27,TRBJ1-2,once,.,CASLGIGAPDYTF,TGTGCCAGCCTGGGCATTGGGGCGCCTGACTACACCTTC
TRBV9,TRBJ1-1,.,.,CASSVGANTEAFF,TGTGCCAGCAGCGTAGGTGCCAACACTGAAGCTTTCTTT
TRBV2,TRBJ2-1,.,TRBD2,CASSEVRSSGGPNEQFF,TGTGCCAGCAGTGAAGTGCGAAGTAGCGGGGGGCCCAATGAGCAGTTCTTC
TRBV15,TRBJ2-1,.,TRBD2,CATSGEVTSGSSYNEQFF,TGTGCCACCAGCGGAGAGGTCACTAGCGGGAGCTCCTACAATGAGCAGTTCTTC